A single T cell receptor beta chain is shown here with its context. Its antigen is unidentified. Produced via immunoSEQ multiplex PCR; TCRdb's table is partial and in-frame only. The sample lists 45,000 to 60,000 clones, 80% to 95% occurring once. The source of the sample is a study of graft-versus-host responses after intestinal transplantation. On the study more broadly: All recipients got anti-thymocyte globulin induction, then tacrolimus and steroids for approximately 3 years.

CDR3 size: 14 residues. Germline values: CDR1 SEHNR, CDR2 FQNEAQ (reference sequence). The ends lost 5 bases at V and 5 bases at J; junction bases unmatched: 3. Study-wide points: GvH clones detected in recipient marrow included some appearing first in ileum or blood.

The chain couples TRBV7-9 to TRBJ2-3, with TRBD2 matching over 11 bases. The TCR originated in a human donor who was the organ donor for an intestinal transplant. The source was unstimulated CD4+ T cells sorted from spleen or lymph node cells, collected before transplant. In nucleotides, the CDR3 is TGTGCCAGCAGCCTAGGGACTAGCGGAGATACGCAGTATTTT. It is translated as CASSLGTSGDTQYF.